Listed here are 28 T cell receptor beta chains from one sample, sequenced in a study of cytomegalovirus exposure and HLA in healthy donors. The PCR contained 60 Vbeta and 13 Jbeta primers. TCRdb's table, derived via immunoSEQ multiplex PCR, lists solely in-frame clones and lacks some. The top ten clones hold more than 3% of a sample with approximately 120,000 clones, around 80% of them seen once. Sequencing was done on a sample of PBMCs. The receptors derive from a young man in good health and CMV-seronegative.

V is TRBV9 and J is TRBJ2-1; 7 nucleotides align to TRBD2. This CDR3 is 15 amino acids long. Germline V CDR1 and CDR2: SGDLS, YYNGEE. Losses at the gene ends were 6 bases for V and 2 bases for J; bases not matched to a gene: 8. The CDR3 nucleotides are TGTGCCAGCACTAGCGGTAGCCAGCCCTACAATGAGCAGTTCTTC. Translating it yields CASTSGSQPYNEQFF.

This chain connects TRBV27 to TRBJ1-5; possible D gene TRBD1, 6 bases. This CDR3 region has 15 residues. Between the trimmed V and J ends, which lost 8 bases and 0 bases, there was a span of 14 bases. Germline V gene sequence: CDR1 MNHEY, CDR2 SMNVEV (reference sequence). DNA of the CDR3: TGTGCCAGCTCCAGGGGCGGTAATAGCAATCAGCCCCAGCATTTT. Its translation: CASSRGGNSNQPQHF.

This clone occurred once. The chain recombines TRBV28 with TRBJ2-5; D is uncertain. V dropped 6 bases and J dropped 6 bases, with 17 bases sitting between them. Germline assignment: CDR1 MDHEN and CDR2 SYDVKM. This CDR3 contains 14 residues. CDR3 nucleotides: TGTGCCAGCAGCCCCCCCCACGAGGTGAAGACCCAGTACTTC. It is translated as CASSPPHEVKTQYF.

The gene calls are TRBV27 and TRBJ2-7, with D maybe TRBD2 (6 bases). The germline V gene encodes CDR1 MNHEY and CDR2 SMNVEV (reference sequence). The V end lost 6 bases, the J end lost 5 bases, and 20 bases lay between the germline ends. The CDR3 has 15 amino acids. The CDR3 is CASRPGLKSGDEQYF. The CDR3 nucleotides read TGTGCCAGCAGACCGGGACTTAAATCTGGGGACGAGCAGTACTTC.

The rearrangement links TRBV5-1 to TRBJ1-2, with 7 bases matching TRBD1. The CDR3 totals 14 residues. The germline CDR1 and CDR2 sequences are SGHRS and YFSETQ. V lost 0 bases, J lost 2 bases, and 1 base stayed unmatched. Written as DNA, the CDR3 is TGCGCCAGCAGCTTGGAGGGACAGAACTATGGCTACACCTTC. This codes for CASSLEGQNYGYTF.

V is TRBV28 and J is TRBJ2-3, with TRBD1 matching 10 bases. The CDR3 consists of 19 residues. Germline assignment: CDR1 MDHEN and CDR2 SYDVKM. J gave up 0 bases and V 3 bases, and 12 bases lay outside the gene matches. The DNA of the CDR3 is TGTGCCAGCAGTTTTTCCAGGGCCGGGACAGGGGATAGCACAGATACGCAGTATTTT. It specifies CASSFSRAGTGDSTDTQYF.

This chain uses TRBV15 with TRBJ2-7; 10 bases are shared with TRBD1. With V trimmed by 3 bases and J by 2 bases, 4 bases remained unmatched. This CDR3 has 15 amino acids. Germline V CDR1 and CDR2: LNHNV, YYDKDF (reference sequence). This chain's CDR3 is CATSRTGTGAYEQYF. The CDR3 nucleotides are TGTGCCACCAGCAGGACCGGGACAGGGGCCTACGAGCAGTACTTC.

The V and J genes are TRBV30 and TRBJ2-7; 9 bases are shared with TRBD1. CDR1 is GTSNPN, CDR2 SVGIG, per germline (reference sequence). The CDR3 is 15 amino acids. With V trimmed by 5 bases and J by 4 bases, 12 bases remained unmatched. The DNA for the CDR3 is TGTGCCTGGGCCGGGACAGGGTTGCGGGCATACGAGCAGTACTTC. Its translation is CAWAGTGLRAYEQYF.

The chain combines TRBV18 with TRBJ1-1; D call uncertain. Germline V gene data show CDR1 as KGHSH and CDR2 as LQKENI. With 1 base removed from V and 3 bases from J, the gap between germline ends came to 12 bases. The CDR3 is 15 amino acids. The CDR3 coding sequence is TGTGCCAGCTCACCACAGGGTCGGGATTACACTGAAGCTTTCTTT. Translated: CASSPQGRDYTEAFF.

This rearrangement joins TRBV28 to TRBJ2-7, with D maybe TRBD1 (5 bases). CDR3 length: 13 amino acids. Germline lookup yields CDR1 MDHEN and CDR2 SYDVKM. V was clipped by 5 bases and J by 0 bases, with 8 bases between them. CDR3 sequence: CASSVRDSYEQYF. The CDR3 nucleotides are TGTGCCAGCAGTGTCAGGGACTCCTACGAGCAGTACTTC. Full variable domain (rest looked up from reference TRBV28 and TRBJ2-7): DVKVTQSSRYLVKRTGEKVFLECVQDMDHENMFWYRQDPGLGLRLIYFSYDVKMKEKGDIPEGYSVSREKKERFSLILESASTNQTSMYLCASSVRDSYEQYFGPGTRLTVT.

As for this clone: The junction departs from the called germline gene at one end, perhaps through a read error. CDR3 residues: CASTESPFRTGEQYF. The CDR3 nucleotides read TGTGCCAGCACTGAAAGCCCCTTTAGAACGGGAGAGCAGTACTTC. The V call is TRBV6-1, the J call TRBJ2-7, with D perhaps TRBD2 (5 bases). The CDR3 loop spans 15 amino acids. The germline V gene encodes CDR1 MNHNS and CDR2 SASEGT.

The chain has TRBV28 and TRBJ2-5; a weak D match, TRBD2 (6 bases). Between the trimmed V and J ends, which lost 1 base and 5 bases, there was a span of 8 bases. The germline CDR1 and CDR2 sequences are MDHEN and SYDVKM. The CDR3 is made up of 13 amino acids. Here the CDR3 DNA reads TGTGCCAGCAGTTTATCGGCGGGGGAGACCCAGTACTTC. Translating it yields CASSLSAGETQYF.

The genes are TRBV5-4 and TRBJ2-2; 8 bases are a match to TRBD2. The junction had 16 bases not matched to a gene; V was cut back by 4 bases and J by 5 bases. This CDR3 has 18 amino acids. The V gene's germline CDR1 is SGHNT and CDR2 YYREEE (reference sequence). For the CDR3, the DNA is TGTGCCAGCAGCGTACAAGGTGGGGCTAGCGGGCCGACCGGGGAGCTGTTTTTT. Protein: CASSVQGGASGPTGELFF.

V is TRBV6-1 and J is TRBJ2-1, with no clear D. Trimming left V 2 bases short and J 0 bases short, with 5 bases between. This CDR3 has 14 amino acids. CDR1 and CDR2 from the germline V gene are MNHNS and SASEGT. The CDR3 DNA sequence: TGTGCCAGCAGTGAACACTACTCCTACAATGAGCAGTTCTTC. It codes for CASSEHYSYNEQFF.

The rearrangement joins TRBV5-4 to TRBJ2-3, with 15 bases identical to TRBD2. The CDR3 runs 18 residues. Looked up from germline, CDR1 is SGHNT and CDR2 is YYREEE (reference sequence). V shed 3 bases, J shed 0 bases, and the junction held 5 bases outside the gene matches. The CDR3 coding sequence is TGTGCCAGCAGCTCAGGACTAGCGGGGGGGATTAGCACAGATACGCAGTATTTT. Translating it yields CASSSGLAGGISTDTQYF. The whole variable domain, filled in from reference TRBV5-4 and TRBJ2-3, reads ETGVTQSPTHLIKTRGQQVTLRCSSQSGHNTVSWYQQALGQGPQFIFQYYREEENGRGNFPPRFSGLQFPNYSSELNVNALELDDSALYLCASSSGLAGGISTDTQYFGPGTRLTVL.

The chain couples TRBV7-8 to TRBJ1-6; 9 bases agree with TRBD1. J lost 9 bases, V lost 3 bases, and 6 bases had no gene match. This CDR3 region has 15 residues. Germline V lookup: CDR1 SGHVS, CDR2 FQNEAQ. CDR3 DNA sequence: TGTGCCAGCAGCTTTCGGACAGGGGAAATTTCACCCCTCCACTTT. As protein: CASSFRTGEISPLHF.

This clone was observed a few times. The V and J genes are TRBV27 and TRBJ2-7; perhaps TRBD1 as D (6 bases). V was cut by 5 bases and J by 5 bases, with 10 bases left in between. Germline CDR1 MNHEY, CDR2 SMNVEV (reference sequence). This CDR3 comprises 12 residues. CDR3 DNA: TGTGCCAGCAGTACCCAGGGGAACGAGCAGTACTTC. Translated, it gives CASSTQGNEQYF.

In DNA form, the CDR3 reads TGTGCCAGCAGCCTAAAGACAACTAATGAAAAACTGTTTTTT. As protein: CASSLKTTNEKLFF. The chain uses TRBV6-5 and TRBJ1-4; D unclear. The CDR3 is 14 amino acids. CDR1 is MNHEY and CDR2 is SVGAGI in the germline V gene. The germline V and J ends were trimmed by 6 bases and 0 bases, with 8 bases remaining between them.

The chain recombines TRBV4-1 with TRBJ2-7, with D tentatively TRBD1 (6 bases). CDR1 is MGHRA and CDR2 is YSYEKL in the germline V gene. The CDR3 spans 15 residues. V lost 2 bases and J 2 bases, leaving 13 bases between the germline ends. As DNA, the CDR3 is TGCGCCAGCAGCCAAAACGACAGGACCACCTACGAGCAGTACTTC. Its protein is CASSQNDRTTYEQYF.

This chain joins TRBV11-2 and TRBJ2-1, with TRBD2 matching over 11 bases. The CDR3 is 14 residues long. CDR1 and CDR2 from the germline V gene are SGHAT and FQNNGV. V shed 6 bases and J 5 bases; nucleotides not matched to a gene: 3. CDR3 nucleotide sequence: TGTGCCAGCAGGAGACTAGCGGGAAACAATGAGCAGTTCTTC. This sequence encodes CASRRLAGNNEQFF.

The V call is TRBV7-8, the J call TRBJ1-1, with D uncertain. The CDR3 sequence is 14 residues long. V lost 5 bases and J 4 bases, leaving 14 bases between the germline ends. Looked up from germline, CDR1 is SGHVS and CDR2 is FQNEAQ. CDR3 in amino acids: CASSPFRSGTEAFF. CDR3 nucleotide sequence: TGTGCCAGCAGCCCTTTTCGATCAGGCACTGAAGCTTTCTTT. The whole variable domain, filled in from reference TRBV7-8 and TRBJ1-1, reads GAGVSQSPRYKVAKRGQDVALRCDPISGHVSLFWYQQALGQGPEFLTYFQNEAQLDKSGLPSDRFFAERPEGSVSTLKIQRTQQEDSAVYLCASSPFRSGTEAFFGQGTRLTVV.

The rearrangement uses TRBV7-2 and TRBJ1-4; 7 bases fit TRBD1. The V gene end was trimmed by 6 bases and the J gene end by 7 bases; junction bases not matched to a gene: 8. Germline loops: CDR1 SGHTA, CDR2 FQGNSA. CDR3 length: 14 amino acids. The CDR3 loop reads CTSSSTGKGEKLFF. CDR3 bases: TGTACCAGCAGTTCGACAGGGAAGGGTGAAAAACTGTTTTTT.

The rearrangement uses TRBV7-9 and TRBJ1-2, with D possibly being TRBD1 (6 bases). CDR1 is SEHNR, CDR2 FQNEAQ, per germline (reference sequence). The CDR3 consists of 16 residues. Trimming shortened V by 2 bases and J by 3 bases, and 16 bases separated the two germline ends. The CDR3 DNA reads as TGTGCCAGCAGCTTATCTAGCGGGGGCGCGGACTATGGCTACACCTTC. This gives the protein CASSLSSGGADYGYTF.

The rearrangement links TRBV7-2 to TRBJ2-5, with 15 bases fitting TRBD2. CDR1 and CDR2 from the germline V gene are SGHTA and FQGNSA. With 3 bases clipped from V and 2 bases from J, the junction kept 10 bases outside the gene matches. The length of the CDR3 is 19 residues. CDR3 in amino acids: CASSFIPGLAGGRQETQYF. The CDR3 bases are TGTGCCAGCAGCTTTATACCGGGACTAGCGGGGGGTAGACAAGAGACCCAGTACTTC.

The V gene is TRBV9, the J gene TRBJ1-1, with a tentative D call TRBD1 (6 bases). This CDR3 spans 17 amino acids. Trimming removed 0 bases at V and 1 base at J, with 16 bases between. Germline V gene lookup returns CDR1 SGDLS and CDR2 YYNGEE. The CDR3 region is CASSVVPTGGPNTEAFF. In DNA, the CDR3 is TGTGCCAGCAGCGTAGTTCCCACTGGGGGCCCGAACACTGAAGCTTTCTTT.

The chain employs TRBV10-2 and TRBJ2-7, with TRBD2 identical over 11 bases. V lost 6 bases to trimming and J lost 5 bases; unmatched junction nucleotides: 9. The germline V gene has CDR1 WSHSY and CDR2 SAAADI. The CDR3 is made up of 15 amino acids. The CDR3 region is CASRDTSGRLNEQYF. In nucleotides, the CDR3 is TGCGCCAGCAGAGATACTAGCGGGAGACTCAACGAGCAGTACTTC.

V usage is TRBV30 and J usage is TRBJ1-2; 7 bases are a match to TRBD1. The J segment lost 2 bases and the V segment lost 1 base, leaving 4 bases of the junction unmatched. The CDR3 runs to 14 residues. Germline loops: CDR1 GTSNPN, CDR2 SVGIG (reference sequence). This chain's CDR3 is CAWSGDSRNYGYTF. The CDR3 DNA reads TGTGCCTGGAGTGGGGACAGTAGGAACTATGGCTACACCTTC.

Details on this clone: Within the sample, other DNA sequences also encode this same CDR3. The CDR3 is CASSFGRGNSPLHF. CDR3 coding DNA: TGTGCCAGCAGCTTCGGCAGGGGGAATTCACCCCTCCACTTT. This chain joins TRBV13 and TRBJ1-6; 7 nucleotides line up with TRBD1. CDR3 length: 14 amino acids. Germline loops: CDR1 PRHDT, CDR2 FYEKMQ (reference sequence). V gave up 3 bases and J gave up 7 bases; unmatched junction bases: 3. The full variable domain, completed using reference TRBV13 and TRBJ1-6, is AAGVIQSPRHLIKEKRETATLKCYPIPRHDTVYWYQQGPGQDPQFLISFYEKMQSDKGSIPDRFSAQQFSDYHSELNMSSLELGDSALYFCASSFGRGNSPLHFGNGTRLTVT.